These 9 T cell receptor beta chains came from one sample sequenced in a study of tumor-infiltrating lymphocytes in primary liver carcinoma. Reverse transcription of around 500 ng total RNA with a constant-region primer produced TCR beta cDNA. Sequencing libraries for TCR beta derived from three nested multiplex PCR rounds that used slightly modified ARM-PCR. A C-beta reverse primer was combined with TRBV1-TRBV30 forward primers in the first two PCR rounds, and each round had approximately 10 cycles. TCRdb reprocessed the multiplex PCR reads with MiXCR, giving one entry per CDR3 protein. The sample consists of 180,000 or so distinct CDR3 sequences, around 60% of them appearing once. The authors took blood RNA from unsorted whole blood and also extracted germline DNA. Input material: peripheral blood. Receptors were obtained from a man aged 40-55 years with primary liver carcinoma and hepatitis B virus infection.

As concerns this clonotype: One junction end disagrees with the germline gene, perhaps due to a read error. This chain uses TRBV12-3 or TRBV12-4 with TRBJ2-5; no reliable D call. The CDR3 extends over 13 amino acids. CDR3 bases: TGTGCCAGCAGTTTTGAAAAGCAAGAGGCCCAGTACTTC. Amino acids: CASSFEKQEAQYF.

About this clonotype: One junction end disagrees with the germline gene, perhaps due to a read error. CDR3 DNA: TGTGCCAGCAGCGTAGATGACGGCTACGGGAACACTGAAGCTTTCTTC. It yields the protein CASSVDDGYGNTEAFF. The chain uses TRBV11-2 and TRBJ1-1, with D unresolved. Germline V CDR1 and CDR2: SGHAT, FQNNGV. This CDR3 has 16 amino acids.

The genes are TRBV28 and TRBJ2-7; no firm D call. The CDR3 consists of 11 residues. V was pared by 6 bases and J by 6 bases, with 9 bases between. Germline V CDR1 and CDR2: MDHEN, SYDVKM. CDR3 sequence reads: CASRDLVEQYF. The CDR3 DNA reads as TGTGCCAGCAGGGACCTGGTCGAGCAGTACTTC.

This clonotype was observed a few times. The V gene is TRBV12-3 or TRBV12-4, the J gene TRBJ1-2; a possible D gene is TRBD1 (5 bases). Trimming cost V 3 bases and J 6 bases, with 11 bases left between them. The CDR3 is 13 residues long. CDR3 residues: CASSFDPTDGYTF. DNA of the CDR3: TGTGCCAGCAGTTTCGACCCGACAGATGGCTACACCTTC.

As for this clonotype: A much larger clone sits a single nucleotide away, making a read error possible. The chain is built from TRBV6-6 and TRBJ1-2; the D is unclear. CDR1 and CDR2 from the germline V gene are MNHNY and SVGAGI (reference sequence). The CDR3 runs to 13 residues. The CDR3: CASSVSDNYGYAF. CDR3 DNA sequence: TGTGCCAGCAGTGTATCAGACAACTATGGCTACGCCTTC.

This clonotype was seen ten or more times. CDR3 nucleotides: TGTGCCAGCACCCTTAGTGGGGGCCTGAACACTGAAGCTTTCTTT. This gives the protein CASTLSGGLNTEAFF. The genes are TRBV11-2 and TRBJ1-1; a weak D match, TRBD1 (6 bases). Germline assignment: CDR1 SGHAT and CDR2 FQNNGV. The V end was cut by 7 bases, the J end by 0 bases, with 15 bases between. The CDR3 loop spans 15 amino acids.

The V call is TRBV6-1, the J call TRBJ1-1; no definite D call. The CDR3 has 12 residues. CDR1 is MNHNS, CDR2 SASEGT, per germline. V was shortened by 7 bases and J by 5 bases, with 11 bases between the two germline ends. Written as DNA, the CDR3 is TGTGCCAGCACAAATACTCGAACTGAAGCTTTCTTT. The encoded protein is CASTNTRTEAFF.

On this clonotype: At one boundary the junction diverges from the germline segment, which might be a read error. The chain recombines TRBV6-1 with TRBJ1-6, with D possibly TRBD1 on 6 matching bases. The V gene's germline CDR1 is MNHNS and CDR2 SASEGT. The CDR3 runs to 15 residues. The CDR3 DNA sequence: TGTGCCACTACTAAGGACAGCTCCTATAATTCACCCCCCCACTTT. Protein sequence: CATTKDSSYNSPPHF.

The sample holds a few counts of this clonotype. CDR3 loop: CSVAPGQGTYEQYF. The DNA of the CDR3 is TGCAGCGTAGCCCCGGGACAGGGTACCTACGAGCAGTACTTC. The chain carries TRBV29-1 and TRBJ2-7, with 9 bases that match TRBD1. Germline V gene lookup returns CDR1 SQVTM and CDR2 ANQGSEA. The CDR3 loop spans 14 amino acids. With V trimmed by 6 bases and J by 2 bases, 8 bases remained unmatched.